This paragraph reports one T cell receptor beta chain. Trimming removed 4 bases from V and 0 bases from J, with 14 bases in between. The CDR3 covers 15 residues. Germline V CDR1 and CDR2: SGHRS, YFSETQ. This entry belongs to a study of cytomegalovirus exposure and HLA in healthy donors. Across the study: Genotyping of nearly 400 donors showed that around 81% belonged to the Caucasian-associated ancestry cluster.

PCR amplification relied on 60 Vbeta primers (plus 13 Jbeta primers). Profiling relied on immunoSEQ multiplex PCR, and the TCRdb table lists in-frame clones only, not all of them. The data show under 95,000 clones, 80% seen once. The V gene is TRBV5-1, the J gene TRBJ2-7, with D tentatively TRBD1 (5 bases). The TCR sequence derives from a male donor in good health and CMV-seronegative. Sequencing was done on a sample of PBMCs. CDR3 nucleotides: TGCGCCAGCAGCCAAGACAGAATAGTCTCCTACGAGCAGTACTTC. It encodes CASSQDRIVSYEQYF.